This record looks at one TCR beta chain sequence and its context. The antigen is undetermined. V was shortened by 6 bases and J by 0 bases, with 17 bases between the two germline ends. The CDR3 has 17 amino acids. The germline CDR1 and CDR2 sequences are SGHAT and FQNNGV. The PCR had 60 Vbeta and 13 Jbeta primers. TCRdb's table, derived via immunoSEQ multiplex PCR, lists solely in-frame clones and lacks some. Of 55,000 to 80,000 clones in the sample, roughly 87% are singletons; the top ten hold approximately 12%. The study sampled nominally healthy donors, though unrecorded immune exposures were likely. The sample belongs to a study of cytomegalovirus exposure and HLA in healthy donors. For the study at large: Samples from HLA-typed donors yielded approximately 88 million unique TCRs in an early data release.

Study-wide findings and caveats: Rates of TCR association differed by HLA locus in a later analysis, with DRB1 highest and HLA-C lowest. Investigators reported 164 TCR beta chains as tied to cytomegalovirus.

The chain is built from TRBV11-2 and TRBJ2-2; D unresolved. Sequenced material: PBMCs. The sequence came from a female donor in good health and CMV-seronegative. This CDR3 is CASRFLSWRSNTGELFF. For the CDR3, the DNA is TGTGCCAGCAGGTTCCTTAGTTGGCGGTCGAACACCGGGGAGCTGTTTTTT.